Shown below are 11 T cell receptor beta chains from a single sample sequenced in a study of cytomegalovirus exposure and HLA in healthy donors. Amplification used 60 Vbeta primers and 13 Jbeta primers. TCRdb's table, derived via immunoSEQ multiplex PCR, lists solely in-frame clones and lacks some. The sample has about 84,000 clones; 75% to 90% are singletons. The sequenced material came from PBMCs. The source is a man between 18 and 29 years old in good health and CMV-seronegative.

This clone was observed a few times. This chain joins TRBV29-1 and TRBJ2-7; D is possibly TRBD1 (5 bases). CDR1 and CDR2 (germline): SQVTM, ANQGSEA. The CDR3 sequence is 15 residues long. Trimming took 6 bases from V and 5 from J, leaving 23 bases between them. Here the CDR3 reads CSVREFRAGSDEQYF. CDR3 coding DNA: TGCAGCGTCAGAGAGTTCAGGGCTGGTTCGGACGAGCAGTACTTC.

In its sample, this clone was seen once. The J gene is TRBJ2-3, the V gene TRBV30; the D gene is possibly TRBD1 (5 bases). V dropped 5 bases and J dropped 5 bases, with 14 bases sitting between them. Germline V gene data show CDR1 as GTSNPN and CDR2 as SVGIG (reference sequence). This CDR3 is 13 amino acids long. The CDR3 nucleotides read TGTGCCTGGCTAAGACCAGGGCGAGATACGCAGTATTTT. This codes for CAWLRPGRDTQYF.

This chain uses TRBV9 with TRBJ2-2, with 7 bases that match TRBD2. Germline V gene data show CDR1 as SGDLS and CDR2 as YYNGEE. This CDR3 is 16 amino acids long. The V segment lost 0 bases and the J segment 6 bases; nucleotides outside the gene matches: 8. The CDR3 is CASSVDGGSSPGELFF. CDR3 DNA: TGTGCCAGCAGCGTAGATGGCGGGAGTTCCCCCGGGGAGCTGTTTTTT.

The rearrangement links TRBV5-1 to TRBJ2-6; maybe TRBD1 (6 bases). The CDR3 spans 17 residues. Germline V gene lookup returns CDR1 SGHRS and CDR2 YFSETQ. Trimming shortened V by 3 bases and J by 0 bases, and 13 bases separated the two germline ends. CDR3 loop: CASSWTVSSSGANVLTF. The CDR3 DNA reads as TGCGCCAGCAGCTGGACAGTGTCAAGCTCTGGGGCCAACGTCCTGACTTTC.

CDR3: CAISTDSTTYEQYF. The CDR3 coding sequence is TGTGCCATCAGTACGGACAGCACGACCTACGAGCAGTACTTC. The chain is built from TRBV10-3 and TRBJ2-7; weak D call: TRBD1 (6 bases). Germline V gene sequence: CDR1 ENHRY, CDR2 SYGVKD. Trimming removed 5 bases from V and 2 bases from J, with 13 bases in between. CDR3 length: 14 residues.

J is TRBJ1-1 and V is TRBV25-1, with TRBD1 matching 8 bases. Germline CDR1 MGHDK, CDR2 SYGVNS. There are 15 residues in the CDR3. V shed 6 bases, J shed 0 bases, and the junction held 6 bases outside the gene matches. The CDR3 DNA reads TGTGCCAGCAGAGGACAGGGAAGGGTGAACACTGAAGCTTTCTTT. This sequence encodes CASRGQGRVNTEAFF.

This clone was seen once. J is TRBJ2-7 and V is TRBV4-1; 7 positions agree with TRBD1. J was trimmed by 2 bases and V by 3 bases; bases with no gene match: 4. The V gene's germline CDR1 is MGHRA and CDR2 YSYEKL. The CDR3 has 14 residues. CDR3 region: CASSHLGQTYEQYF. CDR3 nucleotides: TGCGCCAGCAGCCACCTGGGACAGACCTACGAGCAGTACTTC.

The V call is TRBV20-1, the J call TRBJ2-7; D is unclear. The germline CDR1 and CDR2 sequences are DFQATT and SNEGSKA (reference sequence). The CDR3 runs 11 residues. V was cut by 1 base and J by 6 bases, with 7 bases left in between. The CDR3 bases are TGCAGTGCTAGAGTAGCCCTCGAGCAGTACTTC. Translating it yields CSARVALEQYF.

The V call is TRBV6-1, the J call TRBJ2-5; 8 positions agree with TRBD2. From germline, CDR1 is MNHNS and CDR2 SASEGT. This CDR3 contains 15 residues. V gave up 5 bases and J gave up 2 bases; unmatched junction bases: 7. The CDR3 coding sequence is TGTGCCAGCAGTTCAAGCGGGGGCCGGCAAGAGACCCAGTACTTC. It yields the protein CASSSSGGRQETQYF.

The gene calls are TRBV7-3 and TRBJ2-5; 7 bases are shared with TRBD1. Germline V gene data show CDR1 as SGHTA and CDR2 as FQGTGA. The CDR3 loop spans 13 amino acids. Trimming took 2 bases from V and 5 from J; bases not matched to a gene: 2. The CDR3 sequence: CASSLPGGETQYF. The DNA of the CDR3 is TGTGCCAGCAGCTTACCAGGGGGTGAGACCCAGTACTTC.

J is TRBJ2-6 and V is TRBV5-6, with unresolved D. Germline CDR1 is SGHDT and CDR2 is YYEEEE. The CDR3 spans 15 residues. With 2 bases removed from V and 0 bases from J, the gap between germline ends came to 6 bases. The CDR3 nucleotides read TGTGCCAGCAGCTTTCGTCTCTCTGGGGCCAACGTCCTGACTTTC. Protein: CASSFRLSGANVLTF.